The 32 T cell receptor beta chains below come from one sample, sequenced in a study of blood T cell repertoires in COVID-19. Method: immunoSEQ multiplex PCR; TCRdb's copy keeps in-frame clones and lacks some. The table has 440,000 or so clones, 89% seen once. Source material: peripheral blood. Receptor source: a woman in her 40s with COVID-19, enrolled during active disease.

This chain links TRBV5-4 with TRBJ1-1, with 9 bases matching TRBD1. After removal of 1 base from V and 5 bases from J, the junction contained 6 bases not matched to a gene. The CDR3 is made up of 15 amino acids. The germline gives CDR1 SGHNT, CDR2 YYREEE (reference sequence). The CDR3 loop is CASSLTGGHWTEAFF. The CDR3 DNA is TGTGCCAGCAGCTTGACAGGGGGCCATTGGACTGAAGCTTTCTTT.

The chain combines TRBV28 with TRBJ1-5; D may be TRBD1 (6 bases). Trimming shortened V by 5 bases and J by 6 bases, and 14 bases separated the two germline ends. Germline CDR1 and CDR2: MDHEN and SYDVKM. The CDR3 runs 14 residues. In DNA form, the CDR3 reads TGTGCCAGCAGTAACGGGGGGGCCCCTCAGCCCCAGCATTTT. Translating it yields CASSNGGAPQPQHF.

V usage is TRBV5-1 and J usage is TRBJ2-3; 7 nucleotides align to TRBD1. The CDR3 is made up of 15 amino acids. Trimming took 4 bases from V and 0 from J; bases not matched to a gene: 5. From germline, CDR1 is SGHRS and CDR2 YFSETQ. CDR3: CASSLTGASTDTQYF. CDR3 nucleotide sequence: TGCGCCAGCAGCCTAACAGGGGCTAGCACAGATACGCAGTATTTT.

This chain uses TRBV15 with TRBJ2-1; TRBD2 matches at 9 bases. Trimming removed 0 bases from V and 10 bases from J; junction bases left unmatched: 10. Germline V CDR1 and CDR2: LNHNV, YYDKDF (reference sequence). The CDR3 covers 16 residues. CDR3 amino acids: CATSRDPSGVLGEQFF. CDR3 coding DNA: TGTGCCACCAGCAGAGACCCTAGCGGGGTCCTAGGGGAGCAGTTCTTC.

The chain combines TRBV7-8 with TRBJ1-5, with a tentative D call TRBD1 (6 bases). This CDR3 is 15 amino acids long. V shed 3 bases and J shed 0 bases, with 9 bases lying between them. Germline V lookup: CDR1 SGHVS, CDR2 FQNEAQ. The CDR3: CASSFQGPSNQPQHF. The CDR3 coding sequence is TGTGCCAGCAGCTTCCAGGGGCCTAGCAATCAGCCCCAGCATTTT.

The chain recombines TRBV30 with TRBJ1-5; the D is unclear. The CDR3 sequence is 14 residues long. The ends were cut back, 2 bases at V and 9 bases at J, with 17 bases in the middle. Germline lookup yields CDR1 GTSNPN and CDR2 SVGIG (reference sequence). CDR3 region: CAWSPTGGIGPQHF. The CDR3 region has the DNA TGTGCCTGGAGTCCAACGGGAGGGATTGGGCCCCAGCATTTT.

The chain uses TRBV27 and TRBJ1-1, with 8 bases aligning to TRBD1. V was clipped by 3 bases and J by 2 bases; unmatched bases: 8. Germline-derived CDR1 and CDR2 are MNHEY and SMNVEV (reference sequence). There are 16 residues in the CDR3. The CDR3 nucleotides read TGTGCCAGCAGTTTTAACAGGGGGGCGCGTAACACTGAAGCTTTCTTT. The encoded protein is CASSFNRGARNTEAFF.

V usage is TRBV29-1 and J usage is TRBJ1-2, with 7 positions matching TRBD1. Looked up from germline, CDR1 is SQVTM and CDR2 is ANQGSEA. The CDR3 sequence is 13 residues long. V trimming: 0 bases; J trimming: 14 bases; junction bases outside the gene matches: 12. This CDR3 is CSVEDSEGAVRTF. As DNA, the CDR3 is TGCAGCGTTGAAGATTCCGAGGGGGCGGTTAGAACCTTC.

The J gene is TRBJ2-7, the V gene TRBV12-3 or TRBV12-4; 9 bases are a match to TRBD1. The CDR3 spans 12 residues. The V segment lost 8 bases and the J segment 6 bases; nucleotides outside the gene matches: 5. The CDR3 here is CASRDREAEQYF. The CDR3 DNA sequence: TGTGCCAGCCGGGACAGGGAGGCCGAGCAGTACTTC.

The chain couples TRBV2 to TRBJ1-5; D is ambiguous. Germline CDR1 is SNHLY and CDR2 is FYNNEI. There are 13 residues in the CDR3. V gave up 5 bases and J gave up 0 bases, with 5 bases separating them. In DNA form, the CDR3 reads TGTGCCAGCAGTTATTATAGCAATCAGCCCCAGCATTTT. Translated, it gives CASSYYSNQPQHF.

CDR3 residues: CASSEGTGGGYGYTF. CDR3 DNA: TGTGCCAGCAGCGAAGGGACAGGGGGAGGCTATGGCTACACCTTC. The chain joins TRBV9 to TRBJ1-2; 11 nucleotides match TRBD1. Germline-derived CDR1 and CDR2 are SGDLS and YYNGEE. CDR3 length: 15 amino acids. J lost 4 bases, V lost 3 bases, and 5 bases had no gene match.

The chain links TRBV27 to TRBJ2-1, with D unresolved. V was shortened by 7 bases and J by 5 bases, with 15 bases between the two germline ends. CDR3 length: 14 residues. Germline loops: CDR1 MNHEY, CDR2 SMNVEV (reference sequence). CDR3: CASINSPYNNEQFF. Here the CDR3 DNA reads TGTGCCAGCATCAACAGCCCCTACAACAATGAGCAGTTCTTC.

V gene TRBV7-9 combines with J gene TRBJ2-4; the match to TRBD2 covers 9 bases. CDR1 is SEHNR, CDR2 FQNEAQ, per germline (reference sequence). The CDR3 extends over 17 amino acids. V lost 2 bases to trimming and J lost 0 bases; unmatched junction nucleotides: 5. The CDR3: CASSLLLAGVAKNIQYF. CDR3 coding DNA: TGTGCCAGCAGCTTATTGTTAGCGGGGGTAGCCAAAAACATTCAGTACTTC.

CDR3 coding DNA: TGTGCCACGGTCGCGGTATCCACTGAAGCTTTCTTT. This encodes CATVAVSTEAFF. V and J are TRBV6-5 and TRBJ1-1; D not certain. Trimming stripped 10 bases from V and 4 bases from J, with 13 bases between. CDR3 size: 12 residues. In germline, CDR1 is MNHEY, CDR2 SVGAGI.

The CDR3 loop reads CASSHAGENYGYTF. CDR3 DNA sequence: TGTGCCAGCAGCCACGCAGGGGAAAACTATGGCTACACCTTC. The chain links TRBV11-2 to TRBJ1-2, with a tentative D call TRBD1 (6 bases). The CDR3 sequence is 14 residues long. CDR1 is SGHAT and CDR2 is FQNNGV in the germline V gene. The V and J ends lost 5 bases and 2 bases respectively, with 12 bases between them.

CDR3 protein: CASSIGGNSNQPQHF. As DNA, the CDR3 is TGTGCCAGTAGTATAGGCGGGAATAGCAATCAGCCCCAGCATTTT. The chain joins TRBV19 to TRBJ1-5; D gene unclear. The CDR3 extends over 15 amino acids. Trimming left V 1 base short and J 0 bases short, with 7 bases between. Germline CDR1 LNHDA, CDR2 SQIVND (reference sequence).

The chain has TRBV27 and TRBJ1-2; 9 bases are a match to TRBD1. CDR3 size: 14 residues. Germline CDR1 and CDR2: MNHEY and SMNVEV (reference sequence). J lost 7 bases, V lost 3 bases, and 6 bases had no gene match. CDR3 protein: CASSFRGTGLGYTF. As DNA, the CDR3 is TGTGCCAGCAGTTTCCGCGGGACAGGGCTTGGCTACACCTTC.

As for this clone: The identical CDR3 is also encoded by other nucleotide sequences in the sample. The chain combines TRBV7-2 with TRBJ1-1, with D possibly being TRBD1 (6 bases). CDR1 SGHTA and CDR2 FQGNSA come from the germline V gene. The CDR3 runs 13 residues. The V end was cut by 2 bases, the J end by 5 bases, with 9 bases between. The CDR3 sequence is CASSLLGGTEAFF. The DNA of the CDR3 is TGTGCCAGCAGCTTATTAGGGGGAACTGAAGCTTTCTTT.

The V gene is TRBV6-2 or TRBV6-3, the J gene TRBJ1-2; D is uncertain. The CDR3 is made up of 12 amino acids. Germline CDR1 and CDR2: MNHEY and SVGEGT. Trimming left V 2 bases short and J 7 bases short, with 8 bases between. Here the CDR3 DNA reads TGTGCCAGCAGTTACGACCGAGGTGGCTACACCTTC. It specifies CASSYDRGGYTF.

This chain uses TRBV9 with TRBJ2-1; 8 bases are shared with TRBD2. This CDR3 contains 17 residues. Germline-derived CDR1 and CDR2 are SGDLS and YYNGEE. The V gene end was trimmed by 1 base and the J gene end by 7 bases; junction bases not matched to a gene: 13. The chain's CDR3 is CASSVQSGSGAGNEQFF. For the CDR3, the DNA is TGTGCCAGCAGCGTACAGAGCGGGAGTGGGGCGGGGAATGAGCAGTTCTTC.

The table lists this clone with a few counts. The rearrangement joins TRBV30 to TRBJ1-5, with D hard to call. The germline V gene encodes CDR1 GTSNPN and CDR2 SVGIG (reference sequence). This CDR3 has 14 amino acids. Trimming cost V 1 base and J 0 bases, with 7 bases left between them. The CDR3 nucleotides are TGTGCCTGGAGTGAATTATCTAGCAATCAGCCCCAGCATTTT. Translation gives CAWSELSSNQPQHF.

The chain has TRBV5-1 and TRBJ1-4, with D perhaps TRBD1 (5 bases). The CDR3 totals 16 residues. Deletions cut 4 bases from V and 5 bases from J, with 18 bases between. Germline-derived CDR1 and CDR2 are SGHRS and YFSETQ. The CDR3 protein is CASSAGPGGMNEKLFF. The CDR3 coding sequence is TGCGCCAGCAGCGCTGGACCGGGGGGGATGAATGAAAAACTGTTTTTT.

The V gene is TRBV19, the J gene TRBJ2-2, with 14 bases matching TRBD2. The CDR3 loop spans 19 amino acids. Germline CDR1 and CDR2: LNHDA and SQIVND (reference sequence). Trimming cost V 5 bases and J 7 bases; bases outside gene matches: 15. The CDR3 DNA reads as TGTGCCAGTAGTGTGGGCGGGGGACTAGCGGGAGTAGTCGGCGGGGAGCTGTTTTTT. It yields the protein CASSVGGGLAGVVGGELFF.

The chain is built from TRBV6-5 and TRBJ2-5; a possible D gene is TRBD2 (6 bases). CDR1 is MNHEY, CDR2 SVGAGI, per germline. Deletions cut 6 bases from V and 0 bases from J, with 8 bases between. This CDR3 has 13 residues. Here the CDR3 DNA reads TGTGCCAGCAGCCGGGGGTACCAAGAGACCCAGTACTTC. Residues: CASSRGYQETQYF.

The chain links TRBV29-1 to TRBJ2-1, with 7 bases that match TRBD1. CDR1 and CDR2 (germline): SQVTM, ANQGSEA. The CDR3 sequence is 14 residues long. With 6 bases clipped from V and 0 bases from J, the junction kept 5 bases outside the gene matches. For the CDR3, the DNA is TGCAGCGTCCCCGACAGGGACTCCTACAATGAGCAGTTCTTC. Translation: CSVPDRDSYNEQFF.

The CDR3 is CASSHPLETQYF. The CDR3 DNA reads as TGTGCCAGCAGCCACCCCCTGGAGACCCAGTACTTC. The chain recombines TRBV3-1 (or the pseudogene TRBV3-2) with TRBJ2-5; unclear D gene. The CDR3 spans 12 residues. Looked up from germline, CDR1 is LGHDT and CDR2 is YNNKEL (reference sequence). The V gene lost 3 bases and the J gene lost 5 bases, with 7 bases spanning the gap.

The chain recombines TRBV7-2 with TRBJ2-1; D is possibly TRBD1 (6 bases). The CDR3 contains 13 residues. Trimming shortened V by 1 base and J by 13 bases, and 14 bases separated the two germline ends. Germline loops: CDR1 SGHTA, CDR2 FQGNSA. The CDR3 is CASSLGVQGLQFF. The CDR3 nucleotides read TGTGCCAGCAGCTTAGGTGTACAGGGTTTACAGTTCTTC.

The rearrangement links TRBV29-1 to TRBJ1-2, with 7 bases that match TRBD1. V trimming: 7 bases; J trimming: 4 bases; junction bases outside the gene matches: 6. The CDR3 loop spans 12 amino acids. Germline CDR1 is SQVTM and CDR2 is ANQGSEA. The CDR3 loop reads CSAETGTYGYTF. As DNA, the CDR3 is TGCAGCGCTGAGACAGGGACCTATGGCTACACCTTC.

The chain combines TRBV7-9 with TRBJ2-2; 7 positions agree with TRBD2. Germline loops: CDR1 SEHNR, CDR2 FQNEAQ (reference sequence). This CDR3 region has 15 residues. Unmatched junction bases numbered 7, after V lost 5 bases and J lost 4 bases. The CDR3: CASSGRAISTGELFF. In nucleotides, the CDR3 is TGTGCCAGCAGCGGGAGGGCTATTAGCACCGGGGAGCTGTTTTTT.

The chain employs TRBV7-9 and TRBJ2-1, with D hard to call. The CDR3 consists of 14 residues. Germline-derived CDR1 and CDR2 are SEHNR and FQNEAQ (reference sequence). The V end lost 5 bases, the J end lost 8 bases, and 16 bases lay between the germline ends. Here the CDR3 reads CASSPASFRDEQFF. As DNA, the CDR3 is TGTGCCAGCAGCCCAGCTTCCTTTCGGGATGAGCAGTTCTTC.

The rearrangement joins TRBV6-2 or TRBV6-3 to TRBJ1-5; TRBD1 aligns across 9 bases. Germline-derived CDR1 and CDR2 are MNHEY and SVGEGT. With V trimmed by 8 bases and J by 5 bases, 7 bases remained unmatched. The CDR3 is 14 residues long. DNA of the CDR3: TGTGCCAGCGGCCACAGGGGGCCTCATCAGCCCCAGCATTTT. Protein sequence: CASGHRGPHQPQHF.

The chain is built from TRBV3-1 (or the pseudogene TRBV3-2) and TRBJ2-5, with 9 bases fitting TRBD2. Germline V gene data show CDR1 as LGHDT and CDR2 as YNNKEL (reference sequence). V lost 5 bases and J lost 5; bases outside the gene matches: 12. This CDR3 contains 16 residues. The CDR3 loop reads CASSYRIAGEGETQYF. The CDR3 DNA sequence: TGTGCCAGCAGCTACAGGATAGCGGGAGAGGGGGAGACCCAGTACTTC.